Reported below is one T cell receptor (beta chain). Its target is not known. RNA served as the template for amplifying TCR beta CDR3 regions. HTBI primers were employed in first-round RT-PCR, then a second-round multiplex PCR followed. TCRdb re-derived calls from the multiplex PCR reads in MiXCR, one entry per CDR3 protein. This table holds about 200,000 distinct CDR3 sequences, approximately 28% found once. Ophthalmopathy donors showed moderate-to-severe activity, CAS ≥3, NOSPECS ≥4 and a duration under 3 months. The diagnosis was founded upon clinical symptoms, serum thyroxine, TRAb, thyroid ultrasound and orbital computed tomography. This sample stems from a study of Graves' ophthalmopathy and Graves' hyperthyroidism. The wider study: Peripheral blood (taken before any treatment) was collected at initial diagnosis.

Study-level points and caveats: Thyroid clonotypes that were expanded above 0.001 frequency mostly also appeared in blood.

Sequences were obtained from peripheral blood. The clonotype comes from a man aged 50 or older with Graves' ophthalmopathy.

CDR3 DNA sequence: TGTGCCAGCAGTGATGTGGGGGCAGAGACCCAGTACTTC. This gives the protein CASSDVGAETQYF. The V gene is TRBV12-3 or TRBV12-4, the J gene TRBJ2-5; tentatively, D is TRBD1 (6 bases). CDR3 length: 13 residues. Trimming took 5 bases from V and 4 from J, leaving 11 bases between them.